The subject of this entry is one TCR beta chain. The antigen is not known. Alongside a J-beta primer mix, a sample-barcoded 5' primer served in a second PCR lasting 7 to 11 cycles. TCRdb redid the calling of the 5' RACE reads with MiXCR, one entry per CDR3 protein. Found here are 600,000 to 850,000 distinct CDR3 sequences, roughly 25% of them singletons; the top ten hold under 9.5%. The source of the sample is a study of blood T cells in healthy people across ages. General observations from the study: Expanded clonotype changes were possibly confounded by unknown donor CMV status.

These same data were also listed under a study on T cells of mothers and their children. This second study says: Donation came from a few healthy Caucasian mothers together with their six children.

The TCR sequence derives from a boy younger than 18 in good health. The sequencing input was blood.

The CDR3, as DNA: TGTGCCAGCAGCTTAGTGACTAGCGGTGGCACAGATACGCAGTATTTT. As protein: CASSLVTSGGTDTQYF. This sequence joins TRBV7-9 and TRBJ2-3, with 9 bases identical to TRBD2. The CDR3 has 16 residues. The germline CDR1 and CDR2 sequences are SEHNR and FQNEAQ (reference sequence). V dropped 1 base and J dropped 1; count of bases not matched to a gene: 3.